This TCR beta chain was recovered during a study of blood T cell repertoires in COVID-19. About the research overall: COVID-19 samples from acute and convalescent phases originated in the United States, Italy and Spain. Sample material is recorded as cDNA or gDNA derived from T cells, B-cell-depleted T cells, or PBMCs.

The table lists this clone with a few counts. In the authors' workflow: The assay estimated nucleated cells by amplifying reference gene primers. Repertoires were generated with immunoSEQ multiplex PCR, while TCRdb's copy carries only in-frame clones and drops some. V and J calls and clone size are those listed in that table; D and trimming were worked out from the DNA. The table has more than 200,000 clones, approximately 80% seen once. The V end lost 0 bases, the J end lost 4 bases, and 12 bases lay between the germline ends. Germline CDR1 MNHEY, CDR2 SVGAGI. The CDR3 has 15 amino acids. Material for sequencing was peripheral blood. The chain couples TRBV6-5 to TRBJ1-2; D may be TRBD1 (6 bases). The receptor's source is a woman aged 40 to 55 with active or convalescent COVID-19. The CDR3 sequence: CASSYSGAGGYGYTF. CDR3 in DNA: TGTGCCAGCAGTTACTCGGGGGCCGGAGGCTATGGCTACACCTTC.